This entry lists 12 T cell receptor beta chains sequenced from one sample in a study of T cell responses to AZD1222 COVID-19 vaccine. The data were produced by immunoSEQ multiplex PCR, yet TCRdb's version contains in-frame clones alone and is incomplete. The table lists about 110,000 clones, about nine tenths of them singletons. This specimen consisted of peripheral blood, obtained on day 0 of MenACWY control vaccination. These receptors all come from an adult in good health.

This clone was seen a single time. This chain links TRBV7-9 with TRBJ2-1; TRBD2 aligns across 7 bases. The V and J ends lost 5 bases and 5 bases, in that order; junction bases with no gene match: 12. The CDR3 spans 16 residues. Germline values: CDR1 SEHNR, CDR2 FQNEAQ (reference sequence). CDR3 in amino acids: CASSQRGRGDDNEQFF. The CDR3, as DNA: TGTGCCAGCAGCCAACGGGGACGGGGGGACGACAATGAGCAGTTCTTC.

The chain uses TRBV6-2 or TRBV6-3 and TRBJ2-1, with 13 bases matching TRBD2. Trimming cost V 6 bases and J 6 bases; bases outside gene matches: 5. CDR1 and CDR2 from the germline V gene are MNHEY and SVGEGT. The CDR3 extends over 15 amino acids. This CDR3 is CASSHTSGGANEQFF. The CDR3 DNA is TGTGCCAGCAGCCACACTAGCGGGGGGGCCAATGAGCAGTTCTTC.

V is TRBV2 and J is TRBJ2-7, with D possibly TRBD1 on 6 matching bases. Trimming took off 8 bases at V and 4 bases at J, with 12 bases between the two ends. Germline values: CDR1 SNHLY, CDR2 FYNNEI. The CDR3 is 12 residues long. The CDR3 loop reads CASGGRGYEQYF. CDR3 bases: TGTGCCAGCGGGGGCAGGGGATACGAGCAGTACTTC.

This chain links TRBV27 with TRBJ1-1; 7 nucleotides match TRBD1. The V segment lost 6 bases and the J segment 5 bases; nucleotides outside the gene matches: 6. Germline CDR1 is MNHEY and CDR2 is SMNVEV (reference sequence). The CDR3 consists of 13 residues. The CDR3 here is CASSRRQGTEAFF. The CDR3 region has the DNA TGTGCCAGCAGCCGCCGACAGGGAACTGAAGCTTTCTTT.

The J gene is TRBJ2-3, the V gene TRBV11-3; 10 positions match TRBD1. With 6 bases clipped from V and 4 bases from J, the junction kept 7 bases outside the gene matches. Looked up from germline, CDR1 is SGHNT and CDR2 is YENEEA. The CDR3 is 15 residues long. CDR3 region: CASSLRDRGPDTQYF. The CDR3 region has the DNA TGTGCCAGCAGTCTGAGGGACAGGGGACCAGATACGCAGTATTTT.

This chain uses TRBV19 with TRBJ2-7; D not certain. Trimming removed 4 bases from V and 0 bases from J, with 13 bases in between. Germline V lookup: CDR1 LNHDA, CDR2 SQIVND (reference sequence). CDR3 size: 15 residues. The DNA of the CDR3 is TGTGCCAGTAGTACGCGAGACATCTCCTCCTACGAGCAGTACTTC. Translation gives CASSTRDISSYEQYF.

This rearrangement joins TRBV5-1 to TRBJ1-6, with TRBD1 identical over 8 bases. In germline, CDR1 is SGHRS, CDR2 YFSETQ. V shed 2 bases and J 10 bases; nucleotides not matched to a gene: 5. The CDR3 sequence is 14 residues long. Written as DNA, the CDR3 is TGCGCCAGCAGCTTACAGGGGGAGCCGTCACCCCTCCACTTT. This sequence encodes CASSLQGEPSPLHF.

The chain is built from TRBV11-1 and TRBJ2-7; perhaps TRBD2 as D (7 bases). V was clipped by 0 bases and J by 5 bases, with 14 bases between them. Germline V lookup: CDR1 SGHAT, CDR2 FQDESV (reference sequence). There are 15 residues in the CDR3. The CDR3 coding sequence is TGTGCCAGCAGCTTAGCGGGGGGGCGAAAGAACGAGCAGTACTTC. Translated: CASSLAGGRKNEQYF.

V gene TRBV7-3 combines with J gene TRBJ2-7; D is undetermined. CDR3 size: 12 residues. The germline gives CDR1 SGHTA, CDR2 FQGTGA. Trimming left V 5 bases short and J 6 bases short, with 11 bases between. CDR3 in amino acids: CASSQPVAEQYF. Written as DNA, the CDR3 is TGTGCCAGCAGCCAACCCGTGGCCGAGCAGTACTTC.

The table lists this clone with many counts. This sequence joins TRBV11-3 and TRBJ2-2; no reliable D call. V lost 1 base and J lost 1, with 4 bases in between. CDR1 is SGHNT, CDR2 YENEEA, per germline. CDR3 length: 14 amino acids. Here the CDR3 reads CASSLGGNTGELFF. Written as DNA, the CDR3 is TGTGCCAGCAGCTTAGGAGGGAACACCGGGGAGCTGTTTTTT.

This clone was seen just once. The chain has TRBV6-5 and TRBJ2-7; the D is unclear. The CDR3 loop spans 12 amino acids. Germline V CDR1 and CDR2: MNHEY, SVGAGI. Trimming left V 0 bases short and J 3 bases short, with 3 bases between. The CDR3 protein is CASSYSSYEQYF. In DNA, the CDR3 is TGTGCCAGCAGTTACTCGAGCTACGAGCAGTACTTC.

The chain joins TRBV30 to TRBJ2-1; no reliable D call. The CDR3 length is 13 residues. The V gene lost 4 bases and the J gene lost 0 bases, with 7 bases spanning the gap. Per germline, CDR1 GTSNPN and CDR2 SVGIG (reference sequence). CDR3 protein: CAWTPVSYNEQFF. The CDR3, as DNA: TGTGCCTGGACCCCGGTCTCCTACAATGAGCAGTTCTTC.